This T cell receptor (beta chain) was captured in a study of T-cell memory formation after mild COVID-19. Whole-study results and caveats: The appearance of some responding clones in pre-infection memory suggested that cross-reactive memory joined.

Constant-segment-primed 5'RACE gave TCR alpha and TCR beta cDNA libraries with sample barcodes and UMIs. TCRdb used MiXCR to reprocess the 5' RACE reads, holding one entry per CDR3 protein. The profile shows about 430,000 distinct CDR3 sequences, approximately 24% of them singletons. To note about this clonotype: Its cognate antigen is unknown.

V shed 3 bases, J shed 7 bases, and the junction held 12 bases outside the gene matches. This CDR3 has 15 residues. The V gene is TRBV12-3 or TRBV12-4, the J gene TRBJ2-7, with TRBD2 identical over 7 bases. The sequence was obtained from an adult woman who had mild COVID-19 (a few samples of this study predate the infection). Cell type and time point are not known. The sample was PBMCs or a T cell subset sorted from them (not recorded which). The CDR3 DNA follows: TGTGCCAGCAGTTTCTGGGGACCGGGAGGCTTTGAGCAGTACTTC. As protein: CASSFWGPGGFEQYF.